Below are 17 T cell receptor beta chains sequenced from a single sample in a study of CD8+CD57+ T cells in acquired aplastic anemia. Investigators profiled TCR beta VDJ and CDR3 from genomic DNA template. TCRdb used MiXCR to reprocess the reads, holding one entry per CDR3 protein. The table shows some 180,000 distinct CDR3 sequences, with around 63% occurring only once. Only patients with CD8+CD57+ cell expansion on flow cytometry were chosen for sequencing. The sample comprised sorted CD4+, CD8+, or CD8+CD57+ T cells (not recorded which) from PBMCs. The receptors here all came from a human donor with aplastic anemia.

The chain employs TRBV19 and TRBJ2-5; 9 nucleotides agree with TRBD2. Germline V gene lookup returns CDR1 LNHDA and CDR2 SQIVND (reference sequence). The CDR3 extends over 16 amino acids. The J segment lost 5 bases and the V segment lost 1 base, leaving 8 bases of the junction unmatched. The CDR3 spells CASSIGGLAGLETQYF. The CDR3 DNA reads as TGTGCCAGTAGTATAGGGGGACTAGCCGGCCTCGAGACCCAGTACTTC.

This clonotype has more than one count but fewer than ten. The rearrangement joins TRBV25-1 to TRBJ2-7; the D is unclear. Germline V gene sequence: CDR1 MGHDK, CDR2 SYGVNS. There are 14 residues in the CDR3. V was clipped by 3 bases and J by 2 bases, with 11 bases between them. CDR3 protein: CASSDSGGPYEQYF. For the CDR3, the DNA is TGTGCCAGCAGTGATTCAGGCGGTCCCTACGAGCAGTACTTC.

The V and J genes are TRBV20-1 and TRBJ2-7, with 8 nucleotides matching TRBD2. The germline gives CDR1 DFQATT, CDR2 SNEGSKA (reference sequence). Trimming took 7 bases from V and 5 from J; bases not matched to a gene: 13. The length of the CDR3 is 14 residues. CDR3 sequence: CSVIPRTSSHEQYF. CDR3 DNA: TGCAGTGTCATCCCGCGGACTAGCAGCCACGAGCAGTACTTC.

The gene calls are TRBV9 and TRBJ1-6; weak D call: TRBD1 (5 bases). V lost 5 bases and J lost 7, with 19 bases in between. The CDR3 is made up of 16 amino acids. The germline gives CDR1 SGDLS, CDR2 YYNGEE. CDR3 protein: CASRGAGGSGNSPLHF. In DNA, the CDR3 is TGTGCCAGCAGGGGCGCGGGGGGGAGCGGGAATTCACCCCTCCACTTT. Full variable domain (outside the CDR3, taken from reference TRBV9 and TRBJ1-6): DSGVTQTPKHLITATGQRVTLRCSPRSGDLSVYWYQQSLDQGLQFLIQYYNGEERAKGNILERFSAQQFPDLHSELNLSSLELGDSALYFCASRGAGGSGNSPLHFGNGTRLTVT.

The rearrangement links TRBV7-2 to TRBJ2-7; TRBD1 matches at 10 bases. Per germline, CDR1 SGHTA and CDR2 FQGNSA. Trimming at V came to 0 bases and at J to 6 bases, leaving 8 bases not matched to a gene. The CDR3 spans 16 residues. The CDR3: CASSLARGQGRREQYF. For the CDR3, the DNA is TGTGCCAGCAGCTTAGCCCGGGGACAGGGGAGACGCGAGCAGTACTTC. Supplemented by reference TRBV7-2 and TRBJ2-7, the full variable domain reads GAGVSQSPSNKVTEKGKDVELRCDPISGHTALYWYRQSLGQGLEFLIYFQGNSAPDKSGLPSDRFSAERTGGSVSTLTIQRTQQEDSAVYLCASSLARGQGRREQYFGPGTRLTVT.

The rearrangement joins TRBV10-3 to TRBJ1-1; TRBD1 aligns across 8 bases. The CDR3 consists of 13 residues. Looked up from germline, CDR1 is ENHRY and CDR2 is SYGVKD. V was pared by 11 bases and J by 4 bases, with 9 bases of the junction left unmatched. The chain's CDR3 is CAAAQGAGTEAFF. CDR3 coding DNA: TGTGCCGCAGCCCAGGGGGCTGGCACTGAAGCTTTCTTT.

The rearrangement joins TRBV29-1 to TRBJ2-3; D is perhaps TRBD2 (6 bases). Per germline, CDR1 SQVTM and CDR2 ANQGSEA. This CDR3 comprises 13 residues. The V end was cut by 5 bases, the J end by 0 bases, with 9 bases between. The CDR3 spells CSVLGRSTDTQYF. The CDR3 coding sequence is TGCAGCGTTCTCGGGAGAAGCACAGATACGCAGTATTTT.

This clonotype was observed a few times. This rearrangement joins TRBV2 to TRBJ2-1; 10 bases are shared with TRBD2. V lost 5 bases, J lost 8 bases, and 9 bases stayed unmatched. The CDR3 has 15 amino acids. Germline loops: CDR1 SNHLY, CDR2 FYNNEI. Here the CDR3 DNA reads TGTGCCAGCAGTCTAACTAGCGGGGATGTGGATGAGCAGTTCTTC. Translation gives CASSLTSGDVDEQFF. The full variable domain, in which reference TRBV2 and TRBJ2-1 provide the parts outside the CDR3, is EPEVTQTPSHQVTQMGQEVILRCVPISNHLYFYWYRQILGQKVEFLVSFYNNEISEKSEIFDDQFSVERPDGSNFTLKIRSTKLEDSAMYFCASSLTSGDVDEQFFGPGTRLTVL.

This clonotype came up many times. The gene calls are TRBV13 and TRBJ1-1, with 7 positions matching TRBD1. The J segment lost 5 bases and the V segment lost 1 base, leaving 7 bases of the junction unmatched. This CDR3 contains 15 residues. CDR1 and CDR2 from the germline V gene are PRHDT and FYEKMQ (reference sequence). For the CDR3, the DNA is TGTGCCAGCAGCTTAGTTGGGACAGCTAAGACTGAAGCTTTCTTT. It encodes CASSLVGTAKTEAFF.

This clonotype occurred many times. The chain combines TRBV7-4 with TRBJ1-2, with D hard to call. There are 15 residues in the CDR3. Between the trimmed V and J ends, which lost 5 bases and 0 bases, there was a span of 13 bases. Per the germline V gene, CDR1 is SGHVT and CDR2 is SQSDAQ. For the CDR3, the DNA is TGTGCCAGCAGCGAAGATGCGCCCGCTAACTATGGCTACACCTTC. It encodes CASSEDAPANYGYTF.

The CDR3 spells CASRAGTGGSPLHF. The DNA for the CDR3 is TGTGCCAGCAGGGCCGGGACCGGAGGATCACCCCTCCACTTT. The chain uses TRBV9 and TRBJ1-6; perhaps TRBD1 as D (5 bases). The ends were cut back, 5 bases at V and 10 bases at J, with 16 bases in the middle. Germline assignment: CDR1 SGDLS and CDR2 YYNGEE. This CDR3 is built from 14 residues.

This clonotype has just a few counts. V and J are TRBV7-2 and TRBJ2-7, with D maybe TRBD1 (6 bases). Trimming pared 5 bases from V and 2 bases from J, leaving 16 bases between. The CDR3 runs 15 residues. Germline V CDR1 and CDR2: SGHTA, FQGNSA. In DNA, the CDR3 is TGTGCCAGCAGCGCGTTAGGACAGCGCCCCTACGAGCAGTACTTC. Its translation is CASSALGQRPYEQYF.

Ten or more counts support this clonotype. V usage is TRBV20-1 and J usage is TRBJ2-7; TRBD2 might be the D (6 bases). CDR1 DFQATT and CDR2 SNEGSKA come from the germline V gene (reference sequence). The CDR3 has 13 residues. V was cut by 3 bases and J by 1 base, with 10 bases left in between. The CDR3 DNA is TGCAGTGCTAGCAGTGCGGGATCCTACGAGCAGTACTTC. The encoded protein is CSASSAGSYEQYF.

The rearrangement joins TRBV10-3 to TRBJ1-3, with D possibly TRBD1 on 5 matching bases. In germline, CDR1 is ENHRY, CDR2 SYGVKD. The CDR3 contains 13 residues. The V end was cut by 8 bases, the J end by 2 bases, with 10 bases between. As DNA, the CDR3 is TGTGCCATCTGGGGCGACGCTGGAAACACCATATATTTT. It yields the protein CAIWGDAGNTIYF.

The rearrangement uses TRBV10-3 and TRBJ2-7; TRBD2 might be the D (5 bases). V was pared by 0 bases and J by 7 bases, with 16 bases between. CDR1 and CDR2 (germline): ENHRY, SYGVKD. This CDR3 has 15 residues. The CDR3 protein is CAISESPESRGEQYF. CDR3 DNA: TGTGCCATCAGTGAGTCTCCGGAGTCTCGGGGTGAGCAGTACTTC.

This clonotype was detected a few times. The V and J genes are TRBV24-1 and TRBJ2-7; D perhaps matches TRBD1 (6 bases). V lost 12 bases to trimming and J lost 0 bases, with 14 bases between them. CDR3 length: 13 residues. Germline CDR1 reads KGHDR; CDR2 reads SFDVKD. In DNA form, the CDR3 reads TGTGCCGTGGGAAGGGGGAACTCCTACGAGCAGTACTTC. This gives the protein CAVGRGNSYEQYF.

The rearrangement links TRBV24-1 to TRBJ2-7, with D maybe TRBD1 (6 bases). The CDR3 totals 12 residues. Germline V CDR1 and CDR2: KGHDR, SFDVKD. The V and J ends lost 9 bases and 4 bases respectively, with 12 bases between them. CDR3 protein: CATSTGSYEQYF. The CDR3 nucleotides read TGTGCCACCTCGACAGGATCATACGAGCAGTACTTC.